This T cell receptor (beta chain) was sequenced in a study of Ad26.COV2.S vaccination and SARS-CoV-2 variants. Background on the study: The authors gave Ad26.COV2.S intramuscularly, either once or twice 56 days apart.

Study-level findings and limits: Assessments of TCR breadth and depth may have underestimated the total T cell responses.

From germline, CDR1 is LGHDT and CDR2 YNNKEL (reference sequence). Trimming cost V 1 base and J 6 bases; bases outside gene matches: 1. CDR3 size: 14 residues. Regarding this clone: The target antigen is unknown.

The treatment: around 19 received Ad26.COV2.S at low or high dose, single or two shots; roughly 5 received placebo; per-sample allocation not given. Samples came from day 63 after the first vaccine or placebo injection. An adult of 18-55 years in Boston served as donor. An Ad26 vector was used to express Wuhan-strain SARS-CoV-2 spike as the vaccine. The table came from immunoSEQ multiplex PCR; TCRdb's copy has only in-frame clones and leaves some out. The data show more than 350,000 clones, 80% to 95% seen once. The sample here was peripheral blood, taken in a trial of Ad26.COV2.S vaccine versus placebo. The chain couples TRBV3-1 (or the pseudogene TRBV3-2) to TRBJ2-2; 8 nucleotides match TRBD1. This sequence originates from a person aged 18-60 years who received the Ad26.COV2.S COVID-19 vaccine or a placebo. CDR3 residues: CASSQGRGPGELFF. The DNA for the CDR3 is TGTGCCAGCAGCCAAGGCAGGGGGCCCGGGGAGCTGTTTTTT.